Given below is one T cell receptor (beta chain) in context. Antigen unknown. The protocol was immunoSEQ multiplex PCR, while the TCRdb copy is restricted to in-frame clones and leaves out a portion. Of hundreds of thousands of clones listed, around 92% are singletons. Described treatment: about 20 received Ad26.COV2.S at low or high dose, single or two shots; a few received placebo; per-sample allocation not given. Each sample was drawn 63 days after the first injection (of vaccine or placebo). The individual, an adult aged 18-55 years, was a donor in Boston. Per the germline V gene, CDR1 is MDHEN and CDR2 is SYDVKM. V was clipped by 2 bases and J by 7 bases; unmatched bases: 7. This CDR3 is built from 15 residues. The data derive from a study of Ad26.COV2.S vaccination and SARS-CoV-2 variants. Overall study results and limits: There was a possibility that the TCR breadth and depth analyses underestimated total T cell responses. Greater spike-specific TCR breadth was seen in vaccine recipients than in placebo recipients.

The receptor comes from a person aged 18 to 59 who received the Ad26.COV2.S COVID-19 vaccine or a placebo. The source material was peripheral blood, sampled in a trial of Ad26.COV2.S vaccine versus placebo. The chain links TRBV28 to TRBJ1-4, with 7 bases lining up with TRBD1. The CDR3 nucleotides read TGTGCCAGCAGTTTAACAGGGGTTGGTAGTGAAAAACTGTTTTTT. Residues: CASSLTGVGSEKLFF. Supplemented by reference TRBV28 and TRBJ1-4, the full variable domain reads DVKVTQSSRYLVKRTGEKVFLECVQDMDHENMFWYRQDPGLGLRLIYFSYDVKMKEKGDIPEGYSVSREKKERFSLILESASTNQTSMYLCASSLTGVGSEKLFFGSGTQLSVL.